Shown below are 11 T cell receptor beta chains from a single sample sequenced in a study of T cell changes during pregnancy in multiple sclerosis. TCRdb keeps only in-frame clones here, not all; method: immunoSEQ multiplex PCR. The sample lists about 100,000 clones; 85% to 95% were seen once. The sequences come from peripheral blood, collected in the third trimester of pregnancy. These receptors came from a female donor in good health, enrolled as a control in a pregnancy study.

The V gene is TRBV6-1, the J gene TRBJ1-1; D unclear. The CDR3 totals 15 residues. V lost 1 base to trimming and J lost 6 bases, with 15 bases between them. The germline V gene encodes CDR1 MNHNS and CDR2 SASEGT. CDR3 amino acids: CASSEVGLQWAEAFF. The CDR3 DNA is TGTGCCAGCAGTGAAGTCGGACTCCAATGGGCTGAAGCTTTCTTT.

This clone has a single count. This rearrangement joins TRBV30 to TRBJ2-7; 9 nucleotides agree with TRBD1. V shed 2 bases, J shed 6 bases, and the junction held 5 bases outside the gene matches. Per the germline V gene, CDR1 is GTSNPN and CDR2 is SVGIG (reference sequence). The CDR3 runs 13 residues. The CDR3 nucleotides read TGTGCCTGGAGTTTGGACAGGGGCTCCGAGCAGTACTTC. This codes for CAWSLDRGSEQYF.

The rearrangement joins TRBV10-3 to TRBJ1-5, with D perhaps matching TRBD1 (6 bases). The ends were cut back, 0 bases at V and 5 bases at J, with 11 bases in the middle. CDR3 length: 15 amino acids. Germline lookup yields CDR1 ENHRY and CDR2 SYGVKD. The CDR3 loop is CAISESKAGDQPQHF. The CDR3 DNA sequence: TGTGCCATCAGTGAGTCTAAGGCAGGGGATCAGCCCCAGCATTTT.

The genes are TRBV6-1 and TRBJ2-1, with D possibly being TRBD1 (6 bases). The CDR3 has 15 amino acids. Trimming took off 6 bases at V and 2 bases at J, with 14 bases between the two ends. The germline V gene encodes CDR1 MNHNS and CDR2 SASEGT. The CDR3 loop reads CASSGWDKPYNEQFF. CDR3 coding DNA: TGTGCCAGCAGCGGGTGGGACAAACCCTACAATGAGCAGTTCTTC.

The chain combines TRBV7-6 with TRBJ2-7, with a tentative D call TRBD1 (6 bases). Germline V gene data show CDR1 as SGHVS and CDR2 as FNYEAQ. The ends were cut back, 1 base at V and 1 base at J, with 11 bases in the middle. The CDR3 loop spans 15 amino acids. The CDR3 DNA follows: TGTGCCAGCAGCTTAGTACAGGGAGATTCCTACGAGCAGTACTTC. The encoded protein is CASSLVQGDSYEQYF.

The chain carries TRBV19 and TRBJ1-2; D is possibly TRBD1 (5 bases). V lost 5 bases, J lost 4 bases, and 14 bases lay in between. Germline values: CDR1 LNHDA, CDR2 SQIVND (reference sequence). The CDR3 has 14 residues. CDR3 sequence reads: CASSLDTVGYGYTF. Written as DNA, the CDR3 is TGTGCCAGTAGTCTGGACACGGTGGGCTATGGCTACACCTTC.

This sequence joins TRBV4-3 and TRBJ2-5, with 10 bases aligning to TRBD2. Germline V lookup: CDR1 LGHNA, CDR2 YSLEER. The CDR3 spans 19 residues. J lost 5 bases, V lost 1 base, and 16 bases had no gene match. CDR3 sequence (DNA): TGCGCCAGCAGCCAAGTCACTAGGCTAGCGGGGGCCCTCCGGGAGACCCAGTACTTC. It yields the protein CASSQVTRLAGALRETQYF.

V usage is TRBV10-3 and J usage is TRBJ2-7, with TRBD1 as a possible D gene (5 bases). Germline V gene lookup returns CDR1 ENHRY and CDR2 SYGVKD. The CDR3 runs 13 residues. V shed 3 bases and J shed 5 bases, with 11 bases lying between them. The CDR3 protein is CAISERQGNEQYF. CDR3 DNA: TGTGCCATCAGTGAACGCCAGGGCAACGAGCAGTACTTC.

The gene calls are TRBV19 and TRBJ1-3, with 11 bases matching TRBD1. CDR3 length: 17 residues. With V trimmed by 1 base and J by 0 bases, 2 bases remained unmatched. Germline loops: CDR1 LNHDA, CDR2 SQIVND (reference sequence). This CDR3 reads CASSIGTGGYSGNTIYF. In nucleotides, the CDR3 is TGTGCCAGTAGTATAGGGACAGGGGGCTACTCTGGAAACACCATATATTTT. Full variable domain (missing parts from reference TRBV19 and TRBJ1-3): DGGITQSPKYLFRKEGQNVTLSCEQNLNHDAMYWYRQDPGQGLRLIYYSQIVNDFQKGDIAEGYSVSREKKESFPLTVTSAQKNPTAFYLCASSIGTGGYSGNTIYFGEGSWLTVV.

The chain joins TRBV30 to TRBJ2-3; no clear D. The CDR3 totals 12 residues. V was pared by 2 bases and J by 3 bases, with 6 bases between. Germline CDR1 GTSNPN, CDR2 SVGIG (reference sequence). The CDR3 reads CAWSPSTDTQYF. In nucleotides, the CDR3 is TGTGCCTGGAGTCCGAGTACAGATACGCAGTATTTT.

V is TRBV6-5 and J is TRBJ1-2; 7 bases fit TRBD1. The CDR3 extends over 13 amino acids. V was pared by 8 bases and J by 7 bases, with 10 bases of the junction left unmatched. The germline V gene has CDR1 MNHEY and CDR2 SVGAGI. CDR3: CASGLDRAAGYTF. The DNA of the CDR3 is TGTGCCAGCGGACTTGACAGGGCGGCTGGCTACACCTTC.